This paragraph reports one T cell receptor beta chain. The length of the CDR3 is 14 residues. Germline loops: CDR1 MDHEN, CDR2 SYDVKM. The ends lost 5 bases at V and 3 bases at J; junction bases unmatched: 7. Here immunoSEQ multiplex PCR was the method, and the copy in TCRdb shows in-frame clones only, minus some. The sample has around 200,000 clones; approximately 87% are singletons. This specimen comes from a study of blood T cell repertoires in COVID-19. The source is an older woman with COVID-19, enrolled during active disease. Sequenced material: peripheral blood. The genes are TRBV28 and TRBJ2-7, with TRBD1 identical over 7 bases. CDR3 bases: TGTGCCAGCAGTCGTACAGGGACAGTCTACGAGCAGTACTTC. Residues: CASSRTGTVYEQYF. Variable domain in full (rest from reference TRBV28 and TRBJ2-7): DVKVTQSSRYLVKRTGEKVFLECVQDMDHENMFWYRQDPGLGLRLIYFSYDVKMKEKGDIPEGYSVSREKKERFSLILESASTNQTSMYLCASSRTGTVYEQYFGPGTRLTVT.